This TCR beta chain was captured by sequencing in a study of blood T cells in healthy people across ages. Study outcomes and limitations: Both naive CD4+ cell counts and diversity were greater in long-lived donors than in aged donors. Significant beta diversity loss was already apparent by age roughly 44, declining roughly linearly. Naive T cell percentage by flow cytometry tracked strongly with beta diversity.

In its sample, this clonotype was seen a few times. Its antigen is currently unknown. A sample-barcoded 5' primer and a J-beta primer mix were used in a second PCR of roughly 7 to 12 cycles. TCRdb ran MiXCR on the 5' RACE reads and lists one entry per CDR3 protein. The repertoire holds about 970,000 distinct CDR3 sequences, roughly half seen once, with over 20% in the top ten. CDR3 length: 13 amino acids. V was cut by 3 bases and J by 9 bases, with 9 bases left in between. Sequencing was done on a sample of blood. The chain couples TRBV12-3 or TRBV12-4 to TRBJ1-6, with D perhaps TRBD1 (6 bases). This TCR was sampled from an older woman in good health. The DNA for the CDR3 is TGTGCCAGCAGTTTGGGCAGGGGTTCACCCCTCCACTTT. It codes for CASSLGRGSPLHF.